This T cell receptor (beta chain) comes out of a study of cytomegalovirus exposure and HLA in healthy donors. General study results and limits: Differences between HLA loci emerged in a later analysis of TCR association rates, with DRB1 most and HLA-C fewest. What a later analysis showed was that several of the most significant clusters appeared linked to common viral pathogens. By a later analysis, the bulk of CMV-associated TCR beta chains appeared HLA-restricted. Data from an earlier analysis indicated that most TCR beta V segments were productive either about 87% or about 30% of the time.

Primers: 60 Vbeta forward and 13 Jbeta reverse. The data were produced by immunoSEQ multiplex PCR, yet TCRdb's version contains in-frame clones alone and is incomplete. Of some 140,000 clones in the sample, roughly 80% were seen once. CDR1 and CDR2 (germline): SGHAT, FQDESV (reference sequence). V dropped 1 base and J dropped 6; count of bases not matched to a gene: 4. CDR3 size: 15 residues. This clone has just one count. Antigen specificity is unknown. Sequencing was carried out using PBMCs. The chain joins TRBV11-1 to TRBJ2-2, with 8 positions matching TRBD2. The TCR originated in a man aged 35-49 years in good health and CMV-seronegative. Written as DNA, the CDR3 is TGTGCCAGCAGCTTAGACGGGAGGGCGGCCGGGGAGCTGTTTTTT. This sequence encodes CASSLDGRAAGELFF.